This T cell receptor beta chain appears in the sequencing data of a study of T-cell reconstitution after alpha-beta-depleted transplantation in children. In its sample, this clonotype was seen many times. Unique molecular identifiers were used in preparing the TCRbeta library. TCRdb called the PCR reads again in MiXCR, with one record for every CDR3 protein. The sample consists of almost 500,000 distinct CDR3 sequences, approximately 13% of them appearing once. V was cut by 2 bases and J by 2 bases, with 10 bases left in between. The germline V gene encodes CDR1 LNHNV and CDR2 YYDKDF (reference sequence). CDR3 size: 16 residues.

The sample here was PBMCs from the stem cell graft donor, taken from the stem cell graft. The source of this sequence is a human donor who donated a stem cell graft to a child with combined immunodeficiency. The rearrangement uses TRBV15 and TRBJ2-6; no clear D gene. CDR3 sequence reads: CATSRSPGAGANVLTF. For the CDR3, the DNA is TGTGCCACCAGCAGAAGCCCTGGGGCTGGGGCCAACGTCCTGACTTTC.